Sequencing of this T cell receptor (beta chain) was carried out in a study of T-cell reconstitution after alpha-beta-depleted transplantation in children. Study-wide results and limits: One year after transplant, T-cell counts and diversity came mostly from newly produced T cells. Approximately two months post-transplant, alpha-beta T cells reportedly originated from several hundred expanded graft clones.

Comment on this clonotype: Its antigen is unidentified.

Unique molecular identifiers featured in how the TCRbeta library was prepared. From the PCR reads, TCRdb called clonotypes with MiXCR, one entry per CDR3 protein. The table includes 100,000 to 130,000 distinct CDR3 sequences, around 6.4% detected once. The sample consisted of PBMCs, mostly from graft donor cells, taken 360 days after TCRalphabeta/CD19-depleted stem cell transplant. The clonotype originates from a male patient aged 2-10 years who had a stem cell transplant for acute lymphoblastic leukemia, so the T cells may come from the graft donor.

CDR3 nucleotide sequence: TGTGCCAGCAGTTACTTTGACAGGGGGAGTGGCACAGATACGCAGTATTTT. Protein product: CASSYFDRGSGTDTQYF. This sequence joins TRBV6-2 or TRBV6-3 and TRBJ2-3, with 9 positions matching TRBD1. The germline V gene has CDR1 MNHEY and CDR2 SVGEGT. The CDR3 has 17 residues. V shed 1 base and J 1 base; nucleotides not matched to a gene: 6.